This TCR beta chain originates from a study of beta chain features in type 1 diabetes. Study results and caveats: Type 1 diabetes patients had TCRB CDR3s that were shorter (moderately but significantly so) in all four CD4+ subsets.

Expressed TCRB transcripts were sequenced because the isolated RNA had all been reverse transcribed beforehand. Assay used: immunoSEQ multiplex PCR; TCRdb lists only in-frame clones, some missing. The sample has around 170,000 clones, roughly 9% seen once. This clone was counted a few times. The antigen remains unidentified. The sequencing sample was made of central memory CD4+ T cells from blood. The receptor was isolated from a woman between 25 and 40 years old with type 1 diabetes.

CDR3 loop: CASSGPPGLAGRDEQFF. CDR3 bases: TGCGCCAGCAGTGGCCCCCCGGGACTAGCGGGACGTGATGAGCAGTTCTTC. The rearrangement links TRBV10-2 to TRBJ2-1; 13 bases map to TRBD2. The J segment lost 8 bases and the V segment lost 4 bases, leaving 11 bases of the junction unmatched. Germline CDR1 WSHSY, CDR2 SAAADI. The CDR3 loop spans 17 amino acids.